Sequencing of this TCR beta chain was carried out in a study of blood T cell repertoires in COVID-19. For the study at large: Nucleic acid was either cDNA or gDNA, and it came from T cells, B-cell-depleted T cells, or PBMCs.

There are a few counts of this clone. This table comes from immunoSEQ multiplex PCR, and its TCRdb copy is limited to in-frame clones, with some not included. Altogether about 330,000 clones are present, over 75% being singletons, with the ten largest covering roughly 5.3%. Per germline, CDR1 LNHDA and CDR2 SQIVND (reference sequence). Trimming cost V 5 bases and J 0 bases, with 10 bases left between them. CDR3 length: 14 residues. The specimen was PBMCs or T cells enriched from blood (not recorded which). The sequence was obtained from a woman younger than 45 who had recovered from COVID-19. This chain connects TRBV19 to TRBJ1-2, with D maybe TRBD1 (6 bases). In DNA, the CDR3 is TGTGCCAGTAGTTCGACAGGTTCTAACTATGGCTACACCTTC. Its protein product is CASSSTGSNYGYTF.